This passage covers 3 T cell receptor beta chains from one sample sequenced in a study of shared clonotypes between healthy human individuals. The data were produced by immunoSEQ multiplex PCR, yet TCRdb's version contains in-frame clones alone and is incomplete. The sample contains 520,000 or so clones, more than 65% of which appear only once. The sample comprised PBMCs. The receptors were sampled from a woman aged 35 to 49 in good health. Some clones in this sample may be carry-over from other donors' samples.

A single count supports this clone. The CDR3 loop reads CASSPTPLLAGGYEQYF. CDR3 sequence (DNA): TGCGCCAGCAGCCCGACCCCACTACTAGCGGGAGGGTACGAGCAGTACTTC. The chain is built from TRBV5-1 and TRBJ2-7; 13 bases match TRBD2. V shed 4 bases, J shed 4 bases, and the junction held 11 bases outside the gene matches. This CDR3 region has 17 residues. Looked up from germline, CDR1 is SGHRS and CDR2 is YFSETQ. The full variable domain, completed using reference TRBV5-1 and TRBJ2-7, is KAGVTQTPRYLIKTRGQQVTLSCSPISGHRSVSWYQQTPGQGLQFLFEYFSETQRNKGNFPGRFSGRQFSNSRSEMNVSTLELGDSALYLCASSPTPLLAGGYEQYFGPGTRLTVT.

This chain's CDR3 is CAWSGRAASEQFF. CDR3 bases: TGTGCCTGGAGTGGGCGGGCGGCCAGTGAGCAGTTCTTC. V and J are TRBV30 and TRBJ2-1, with a tentative D call TRBD2 (5 bases). V was cut by 1 base and J by 9 bases, with 13 bases left in between. The CDR3 is 13 residues long. Germline V gene data show CDR1 as GTSNPN and CDR2 as SVGIG (reference sequence).

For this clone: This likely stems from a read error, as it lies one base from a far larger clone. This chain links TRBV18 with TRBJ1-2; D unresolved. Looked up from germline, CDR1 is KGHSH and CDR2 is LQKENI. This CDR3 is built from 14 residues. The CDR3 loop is CASSPQPANYGYAF. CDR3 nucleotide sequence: TGTGCCAGCTCACCACAGCCGGCTAACTATGGCTACGCCTTC.